One sample yielded the 18 T cell receptor beta chains listed below, sequenced in a study of neurological immune-mediated disorders. TCRdb ran MiXCR on the 5' RACE reads and lists one entry per CDR3 protein. The table records about 74,000 distinct CDR3 sequences, roughly 5.6% of them present only once. Source material: PBMCs. These receptors were obtained from a man aged 18 to 29 with multiple sclerosis.

This clonotype occurred many times. The rearrangement joins TRBV29-1 to TRBJ1-1; D not resolved. The CDR3 is made up of 14 amino acids. Germline lookup yields CDR1 SQVTM and CDR2 ANQGSEA. Deletions cut 1 base from V and 4 bases from J, with 13 bases between. The CDR3, as DNA: TGCAGCGTTGAAGCAGGACGGCAAGGCACTGAAGCTTTCTTT. Translating gives CSVEAGRQGTEAFF.

The sample holds many counts of this clonotype. The V gene is TRBV24-1, the J gene TRBJ1-5; tentative D call: TRBD1 (5 bases). CDR1 and CDR2 from the germline V gene are KGHDR and SFDVKD. The CDR3 length is 13 residues. V was clipped by 5 bases and J by 2 bases, with 6 bases between them. This CDR3 is CATSAGGNQPQHF. The CDR3 DNA is TGTGCCACCAGTGCGGGGGGCAATCAGCCCCAGCATTTT.

V and J are TRBV18 and TRBJ2-6; D is uncertain. CDR3 length equals 16 residues. V gave up 2 bases and J gave up 0 bases, with 8 bases separating them. Germline assignment: CDR1 KGHSH and CDR2 LQKENI. CDR3 DNA: TGTGCCAGCTCACCAATGGTGACCTCTGGGGCCAACGTCCTGACTTTC. It yields the protein CASSPMVTSGANVLTF.

This clonotype was counted only a few times. The rearrangement links TRBV6-4 to TRBJ2-6; perhaps D is TRBD1 or TRBD2 (5 bases each). V was pared by 3 bases and J by 1 base, with 7 bases between. CDR3 size: 15 residues. Germline V lookup: CDR1 MRHNA, CDR2 SNTAGT. The CDR3 loop is CASSEEGSGANVLTF. The CDR3 bases are TGTGCCAGCAGTGAAGAGGGGTCTGGGGCCAACGTCCTGACTTTC.

This chain connects TRBV5-4 to TRBJ1-3; a weak D match, TRBD1 (6 bases). The CDR3 totals 16 residues. The V end was cut by 3 bases, the J end by 0 bases, with 13 bases between. Germline V gene lookup returns CDR1 SGHNT and CDR2 YYREEE (reference sequence). CDR3 sequence (DNA): TGTGCCAGCAGCTCAGGACAGCCTAACTCTGGAAACACCATATATTTT. Its translation is CASSSGQPNSGNTIYF.

CDR3 amino acids: CASSYSGGLGTDTQYF. The CDR3 DNA is TGTGCCAGCAGTTACTCGGGGGGACTTGGCACAGATACGCAGTATTTT. The rearrangement joins TRBV6-6 to TRBJ2-3, with a weak D call TRBD2 (6 bases). Germline V gene lookup returns CDR1 MNHNY and CDR2 SVGAGI (reference sequence). The CDR3 covers 16 residues. V was clipped by 0 bases and J by 1 base, with 11 bases between them.

This clonotype has a count of ten or more. This chain uses TRBV9 with TRBJ2-7; D call uncertain. CDR3 length: 14 residues. In germline, CDR1 is SGDLS, CDR2 YYNGEE. With 4 bases removed from V and 2 bases from J, the gap between germline ends came to 13 bases. CDR3 sequence (DNA): TGTGCCAGCAGCCCTCAGCGAAAACCCTACGAGCAGTACTTC. Translated: CASSPQRKPYEQYF.

Regarding this clonotype: With a much larger clone just one base away, this may be a read error. V and J are TRBV10-3 and TRBJ1-1; D unclear. The CDR3 loop spans 13 amino acids. The ends were cut back, 5 bases at V and 0 bases at J, with 7 bases in the middle. Germline CDR1 ENHRY, CDR2 SYGVKD. The CDR3 is CAISRELNTEAFF. In nucleotides, the CDR3 is TGTGCCATCAGTAGGGAACTGAACACTGAAGCTTTCTTT.

This clonotype has a count of ten or more. The rearrangement links TRBV10-2 to TRBJ1-1, with unresolved D. Germline lookup yields CDR1 WSHSY and CDR2 SAAADI. There are 11 residues in the CDR3. Trimming cost V 10 bases and J 3 bases, with 9 bases left between them. Here the CDR3 reads CAIRRDTEAFF. As DNA, the CDR3 is TGCGCCATCCGCAGAGACACTGAAGCTTTCTTT.

This clonotype was recorded at least ten times. This chain uses TRBV28 with TRBJ1-4, with 7 nucleotides matching TRBD1. V was pared by 2 bases and J by 0 bases, with 9 bases of the junction left unmatched. CDR3 length: 18 amino acids. From germline, CDR1 is MDHEN and CDR2 SYDVKM. CDR3 sequence (DNA): TGTGCCAGCAGTTTAACTGGGACAGTCTCCCCAACTAATGAAAAACTGTTTTTT. As protein: CASSLTGTVSPTNEKLFF.

This clonotype has ten or more counts. This sequence joins TRBV20-1 and TRBJ1-1, with a possible D match to TRBD1 (5 bases). The germline V and J ends were trimmed by 4 bases and 8 bases, with 14 bases remaining between them. The germline V gene encodes CDR1 DFQATT and CDR2 SNEGSKA (reference sequence). CDR3 length equals 12 residues. The DNA of the CDR3 is TGCAGTGCTACCCTCTCGGCAGGGGAAGCTTTCTTT. Translated, it gives CSATLSAGEAFF.

This clonotype was recorded at least ten times. The chain employs TRBV20-1 and TRBJ2-7; no clear D. CDR1 is DFQATT and CDR2 is SNEGSKA in the germline V gene (reference sequence). Trimming left V 2 bases short and J 2 bases short, with 16 bases between. The CDR3 runs 15 residues. The chain's CDR3 is CSARKSWAPPYEQYF. In DNA form, the CDR3 reads TGCAGTGCTAGAAAGAGCTGGGCCCCACCCTACGAGCAGTACTTC.

This clonotype was detected only a few times. This chain joins TRBV6-6 and TRBJ2-3; TRBD1 matches at 7 bases. This CDR3 is built from 15 residues. Germline CDR1 MNHNY, CDR2 SVGAGI (reference sequence). V trimming: 4 bases; J trimming: 0 bases; junction bases outside the gene matches: 4. CDR3 residues: CASSSQGSSTDTQYF. The CDR3 DNA reads as TGTGCCAGCAGTTCACAGGGGTCAAGCACAGATACGCAGTATTTT.

Notes on this clonotype: A read error is possible here, since a much larger clone lies one base away. J is TRBJ1-6 and V is TRBV20-1, with D possibly matching TRBD1 (5 bases). The CDR3 runs 17 residues. CDR1 is DFQATT, CDR2 SNEGSKA, per germline (reference sequence). The CDR3 DNA reads as TGCAGTGCTAGAGATCGACACGGGGCCACCTATAATTCACCCCTCAACTTT. It translates to CSARDRHGATYNSPLNF.

This clonotype was observed at least ten times. CDR3 DNA: TGTGCCAGCAGTGTGGGCGGGGGCGGCGGGGAGCTGTTTTTT. This translates into CASSVGGGGGELFF. The V gene is TRBV2, the J gene TRBJ2-2, with D possibly matching TRBD2 (7 bases). Germline CDR1 is SNHLY and CDR2 is FYNNEI. CDR3 length equals 14 residues. Trimming pared 4 bases from V and 7 bases from J, leaving 13 bases between.

The chain links TRBV20-1 to TRBJ2-1; 8 bases fit TRBD1. Germline CDR1 reads DFQATT; CDR2 reads SNEGSKA (reference sequence). There are 14 residues in the CDR3. The ends lost 1 base at V and 8 bases at J; junction bases unmatched: 7. The DNA for the CDR3 is TGCAGTGCTAGAGTCGGGACAGGAGGAGATGAGCAGTTCTTC. The encoded protein is CSARVGTGGDEQFF.

Many counts were recorded for this clonotype. V gene TRBV7-6 combines with J gene TRBJ1-1; D may be TRBD1 (5 bases). This CDR3 comprises 16 residues. Looked up from germline, CDR1 is SGHVS and CDR2 is FNYEAQ. Trimming pared 2 bases from V and 4 bases from J, leaving 17 bases between. The CDR3 sequence: CASSLLPRQGSTEAFF. The CDR3 DNA sequence: TGTGCCAGCAGCTTATTACCCCGGCAGGGATCCACTGAAGCTTTCTTT.

This clonotype occurred many times. The gene calls are TRBV29-1 and TRBJ2-1, with D possibly TRBD2 on 6 matching bases. The CDR3 runs 13 residues. CDR1 SQVTM and CDR2 ANQGSEA come from the germline V gene. The ends were cut back, 5 bases at V and 4 bases at J, with 12 bases in the middle. The CDR3 loop is CSVLPRDYNEQFF. The CDR3 bases are TGCAGCGTTCTCCCGCGGGATTACAATGAGCAGTTCTTC.